This paragraph covers one T cell receptor (beta chain) sequence. Its antigen remains unknown. The data are from a study of STAT5B mutations in CD4+ large granular lymphocyte leukemia. Points from the study as a whole: Compared with healthy controls (2/35), patient top clones favored TRBV06 (8/27). Data were not HLA-matched across samples. Patient CD4-sorted repertoires looked more clonal than healthy CD4+ repertoires, even without putative leukemic clones.

The CDR3 has 13 residues. This was a survey-level run. The table came from immunoSEQ multiplex PCR; TCRdb's copy has only in-frame clones and leaves some out. The top ten clones hold around 2.3% of a sample with under 35,000 clones, around 85% of them seen once. The chain is built from TRBV12-2 and TRBJ1-2. TRBV12-2 is labeled a pseudogene. Sample: CD4+ T cells from blood buffy coats. The source of this sequence is a human donor in good health. CDR3 sequence: CASRNASLYGYTF. As DNA, the CDR3 is TGTGCAAGTCGAAACGCCTCCTTGTATGGCTACACCTTC.